Shown below are 27 T cell receptor beta chains from a single sample sequenced in a study of T cell changes during pregnancy in multiple sclerosis. Repertoires were generated with immunoSEQ multiplex PCR, while TCRdb's copy carries only in-frame clones and drops some. The table has 20,000 to 25,000 clones, 90% to 95% seen once; the top ten hold less than 7.5%. The sequencing used CD8+ T cells from peripheral blood mononuclear cells, collected in the third trimester of pregnancy. These TCRs come from a female donor with multiple sclerosis, enrolled in a pregnancy study.

The V call is TRBV14, the J call TRBJ2-2; D not resolved. CDR3 length: 17 residues. Germline CDR1 SGHDN, CDR2 FVKESK. V gave up 1 base and J gave up 0 bases, with 12 bases separating them. The DNA for the CDR3 is TGTGCCAGCAGCCAAGCGAATTCGAGGCCGAACACCGGGGAGCTGTTTTTT. Amino acid sequence: CASSQANSRPNTGELFF.

This chain uses TRBV6-1 with TRBJ1-5, with TRBD1 matching over 7 bases. V gave up 9 bases and J gave up 1 base; unmatched junction bases: 3. Germline lookup yields CDR1 MNHNS and CDR2 SASEGT. The CDR3 runs to 13 residues. The CDR3 DNA follows: TGTGCCAGTAGACAGGGAAGCAATCAGCCCCAGCATTTT. Its protein product is CASRQGSNQPQHF.

The chain uses TRBV4-2 and TRBJ2-7; possibly TRBD2 for D (6 bases). The CDR3 has 17 amino acids. Looked up from germline, CDR1 is LGHNA and CDR2 is YNFKEQ. V was clipped by 0 bases and J by 4 bases, with 19 bases between them. The CDR3 coding sequence is TGTGCCAGCAGCCAAGATATTCCGAGCGGGCTCCAGTACGAGCAGTACTTC. Its translation: CASSQDIPSGLQYEQYF.

The chain employs TRBV4-1 and TRBJ2-1; D unresolved. The V and J ends lost 5 bases and 0 bases respectively, with 14 bases between them. This CDR3 contains 16 residues. Germline CDR1 is MGHRA and CDR2 is YSYEKL. CDR3 bases: TGCGCCAGCAGCTGGGCCTTAGGTAGCTCCTACAATGAGCAGTTCTTC. It yields the protein CASSWALGSSYNEQFF.

The chain employs TRBV7-7 and TRBJ2-5; TRBD2 might be the D (6 bases). Germline lookup yields CDR1 SSHAT and CDR2 FNYEAQ (reference sequence). Trimming stripped 5 bases from V and 1 base from J, with 14 bases between. The CDR3 totals 15 residues. The DNA for the CDR3 is TGTGCCAGCAGCGCCAGGGAGGAAGGCCAAGAGACCCAGTACTTC. This encodes CASSAREEGQETQYF.

V usage is TRBV10-2 and J usage is TRBJ1-3, with D unresolved. The CDR3 length is 15 residues. V shed 0 bases and J shed 6 bases, with 12 bases lying between them. Per the germline V gene, CDR1 is WSHSY and CDR2 is SAAADI. The CDR3 DNA reads as TGCGCCAGCAGTGAGTCGACCAGGAAGGAAAACACCATATATTTT. This codes for CASSESTRKENTIYF.

The rearrangement joins TRBV19 to TRBJ2-1; 12 positions match TRBD2. The CDR3 is 15 residues long. Germline V gene sequence: CDR1 LNHDA, CDR2 SQIVND (reference sequence). With V trimmed by 11 bases and J by 4 bases, 9 bases remained unmatched. The CDR3 bases are TGTGCCTCCACCGAGGGGACTAGCGGGTACAATGAGCAGTTCTTC. It specifies CASTEGTSGYNEQFF. Complete variable domain (other parts from reference TRBV19 and TRBJ2-1): DGGITQSPKYLFRKEGQNVTLSCEQNLNHDAMYWYRQDPGQGLRLIYYSQIVNDFQKGDIAEGYSVSREKKESFPLTVTSAQKNPTAFYLCASTEGTSGYNEQFFGPGTRLTVL.

The rearrangement joins TRBV5-1 to TRBJ2-1; TRBD2 aligns across 13 bases. Germline V lookup: CDR1 SGHRS, CDR2 YFSETQ. V gave up 0 bases and J gave up 7 bases; unmatched junction bases: 1. The CDR3 totals 15 residues. The CDR3 nucleotides read TGCGCCAGCAGCTTGGGACTAGCGGGGGGAAATGAGCAGTTCTTC. It translates to CASSLGLAGGNEQFF. The variable domain in full, completed from reference TRBV5-1 and TRBJ2-1, reads KAGVTQTPRYLIKTRGQQVTLSCSPISGHRSVSWYQQTPGQGLQFLFEYFSETQRNKGNFPGRFSGRQFSNSRSEMNVSTLELGDSALYLCASSLGLAGGNEQFFGPGTRLTVL.

In its sample, this clone was seen a few times. The chain links TRBV7-9 to TRBJ1-1; the D is unclear. Germline V gene data show CDR1 as SEHNR and CDR2 as FQNEAQ (reference sequence). V lost 7 bases and J lost 11, with 14 bases in between. The CDR3 has 11 amino acids. CDR3 in amino acids: CASTPGIEAFF. In nucleotides, the CDR3 is TGTGCCAGCACCCCGGGGATAGAGGCTTTCTTT.

The J gene is TRBJ2-7, the V gene TRBV4-2; 11 nucleotides align to TRBD2. CDR3 size: 19 residues. Per germline, CDR1 LGHNA and CDR2 YNFKEQ. Trimming removed 0 bases from V and 5 bases from J; junction bases left unmatched: 15. CDR3 region: CASSQDWGSSGGASDEQYF. CDR3 coding DNA: TGTGCCAGCAGCCAAGATTGGGGGAGTAGCGGGGGGGCCTCAGACGAGCAGTACTTC.

The chain couples TRBV5-1 to TRBJ1-2; D unresolved. The V and J ends lost 5 bases and 5 bases respectively, with 13 bases between them. The CDR3 runs to 13 residues. Germline V gives CDR1 SGHRS, CDR2 YFSETQ. The CDR3 DNA reads as TGCGCCAGCAGTCCGCCCGCAGTGTATGGCTACACCTTC. Protein product: CASSPPAVYGYTF.

The chain carries TRBV2 and TRBJ2-1; D is possibly TRBD2 (5 bases). CDR3 length equals 13 residues. Germline lookup yields CDR1 SNHLY and CDR2 FYNNEI. Between the trimmed V and J ends, which lost 9 bases and 9 bases, there was a span of 18 bases. The CDR3 sequence is CASLARYLGEQFF. CDR3 DNA: TGTGCCAGTCTAGCTCGCTACTTAGGTGAGCAGTTCTTC.

The CDR3 bases are TGTGCCAGCAGTCTCCTAGGGGGGCAGGGGGCGCGGGGCTACACCTTC. Encoded protein: CASSLLGGQGARGYTF. V gene TRBV27 combines with J gene TRBJ1-2; TRBD1 matches at 8 bases. The V segment lost 5 bases and the J segment 8 bases; nucleotides outside the gene matches: 16. The CDR3 sequence is 16 residues long. CDR1 MNHEY and CDR2 SMNVEV come from the germline V gene (reference sequence).

This sequence joins TRBV19 and TRBJ1-2; 9 bases are a match to TRBD1. Germline V gene sequence: CDR1 LNHDA, CDR2 SQIVND (reference sequence). The CDR3 consists of 14 residues. Losses at the gene ends were 3 bases for V and 5 bases for J; bases not matched to a gene: 4. The CDR3 spells CASSIGGQGYGYTF. The CDR3 DNA follows: TGTGCCAGTAGTATCGGAGGACAGGGGTATGGCTACACCTTC.

The CDR3 DNA reads TGTGCCAGCAGCGTAGGAGGGGGACACAATCAGCCCCAGCATTTT. Translated, it gives CASSVGGGHNQPQHF. The chain employs TRBV9 and TRBJ1-5; TRBD1 is a possible D gene (6 bases). The CDR3 spans 15 residues. Trimming took off 0 bases at V and 3 bases at J, with 10 bases between the two ends. Per the germline V gene, CDR1 is SGDLS and CDR2 is YYNGEE.

The CDR3 sequence is CATGDRKNTEAFF. For the CDR3, the DNA is TGTGCCACCGGGGACAGGAAGAACACTGAAGCTTTCTTT. The chain links TRBV15 to TRBJ1-1, with TRBD1 matching over 8 bases. The V gene's germline CDR1 is LNHNV and CDR2 YYDKDF (reference sequence). The CDR3 has 13 residues. V lost 8 bases and J lost 1; bases outside the gene matches: 3.

Concerning this clone itself: The identical CDR3 is also encoded by other nucleotide sequences in the sample. This chain joins TRBV7-9 and TRBJ1-1; D perhaps matches TRBD1 (5 bases). The CDR3 has 13 amino acids. V was trimmed by 3 bases and J by 5 bases, leaving 10 bases between them. Germline CDR1 is SEHNR and CDR2 is FQNEAQ (reference sequence). The CDR3 region has the DNA TGTGCCAGCAGCTTGGCGGGGGATACTGAAGCTTTCTTT. Translated: CASSLAGDTEAFF.

The genes are TRBV29-1 and TRBJ2-1; 9 bases fit TRBD1. CDR3 size: 14 residues. The germline CDR1 and CDR2 sequences are SQVTM and ANQGSEA. J gave up 0 bases and V 4 bases, and 1 base lay outside the gene matches. The CDR3 DNA follows: TGCAGCGTTGGGGGACAGGGCTCCTACAATGAGCAGTTCTTC. Encoded protein: CSVGGQGSYNEQFF.

The V call is TRBV6-5, the J call TRBJ2-7; TRBD1 matches at 12 bases. The germline V gene encodes CDR1 MNHEY and CDR2 SVGAGI. The CDR3 contains 14 residues. The ends lost 6 bases at V and 7 bases at J; junction bases unmatched: 7. The chain's CDR3 is CASSYGTGGREQYF. The DNA of the CDR3 is TGTGCCAGCAGCTACGGGACAGGGGGCCGGGAGCAGTACTTC.

The chain uses TRBV25-1 and TRBJ1-1; 10 nucleotides agree with TRBD1. There are 16 residues in the CDR3. Trimming took 5 bases from V and 1 from J; bases not matched to a gene: 7. Germline values: CDR1 MGHDK, CDR2 SYGVNS. The CDR3 loop is CASSPYGDRGNTEAFF. DNA of the CDR3: TGTGCCAGCAGTCCATATGGGGACAGGGGGAACACTGAAGCTTTCTTT.

V and J are TRBV11-2 and TRBJ1-4, with unresolved D. Looked up from germline, CDR1 is SGHAT and CDR2 is FQNNGV. The CDR3 is 14 residues long. Trimming took 6 bases from V and 7 from J, leaving 15 bases between them. The CDR3 DNA follows: TGTGCCAGCAGACCAATACACGAGGGTGAAAAACTGTTTTTT. Its protein is CASRPIHEGEKLFF.

The chain recombines TRBV28 with TRBJ1-5; 8 bases align to TRBD1. The V segment lost 6 bases and the J segment 6 bases; nucleotides outside the gene matches: 16. Germline assignment: CDR1 MDHEN and CDR2 SYDVKM. CDR3 size: 17 residues. The CDR3, as DNA: TGTGCCAGCAGCCTCGCTACAAATTCAGGGGGCCCTCAGCCCCAGCATTTT. Its protein is CASSLATNSGGPQPQHF.

The chain carries TRBV7-9 and TRBJ2-3, with D tentatively TRBD1 (5 bases). Germline values: CDR1 SEHNR, CDR2 FQNEAQ (reference sequence). The V end lost 5 bases, the J end lost 1 base, and 13 bases lay between the germline ends. This CDR3 is built from 15 residues. The CDR3 DNA is TGTGCCAGCAGCCCAGGACACGGTCGCACAGATACGCAGTATTTT. This encodes CASSPGHGRTDTQYF. The complete variable domain, with remaining parts taken from reference TRBV7-9 and TRBJ2-3, reads DTGVSQNPRHKITKRGQNVTFRCDPISEHNRLYWYRQTLGQGPEFLTYFQNEAQLEKSRLLSDRFSAERPKGSFSTLEIQRTEQGDSAMYLCASSPGHGRTDTQYFGPGTRLTVL.

For this clone: Other DNA sequences in this specimen translate into the identical CDR3. V and J are TRBV7-9 and TRBJ1-1, with a tentative D call TRBD1 (5 bases). The CDR3 consists of 13 residues. CDR1 is SEHNR and CDR2 is FQNEAQ in the germline V gene (reference sequence). V shed 0 bases and J shed 3 bases, with 5 bases lying between them. The CDR3 reads CASSLAGDTEAFF. As DNA, the CDR3 is TGTGCCAGCAGCTTAGCAGGGGACACTGAAGCTTTCTTT.

Of note for this clone: One end of the junction fails to match germline, which may point to a read error. The chain couples TRBV7-9 to TRBJ1-1; 8 bases are a match to TRBD1. Germline CDR1 is SEHNR and CDR2 is FQNEAQ (reference sequence). This CDR3 is 13 amino acids long. This CDR3 reads CASSLGTGTEAFF. CDR3 nucleotides: TGTGCCAGCAGTTTAGGGACAGGCACTGAGGCTTTCTTT.

This chain uses TRBV5-1 with TRBJ2-7; 13 bases are a match to TRBD2. The length of the CDR3 is 17 residues. V gave up 3 bases and J gave up 1 base; unmatched junction bases: 7. CDR1 and CDR2 from the germline V gene are SGHRS and YFSETQ. CDR3 residues: CASSSGLAGERSYEQYF. DNA of the CDR3: TGCGCCAGCAGCTCAGGACTAGCGGGAGAGAGGTCCTACGAGCAGTACTTC.

This chain uses TRBV27 with TRBJ2-1; 13 bases align to TRBD2. CDR1 MNHEY and CDR2 SMNVEV come from the germline V gene (reference sequence). With 4 bases clipped from V and 8 bases from J, the junction kept 8 bases outside the gene matches. The CDR3 runs 16 residues. The CDR3 protein is CASSSRTSGSRDEQFF. In DNA, the CDR3 is TGTGCCAGCAGTTCCCGGACTAGCGGGAGTAGAGATGAGCAGTTCTTC.